This passage covers 18 T cell receptor beta chains from one sample sequenced in a study of T cells during gluten challenge in celiac disease. Lineage-negative, tetramer-binding CD3+ CD4+ cells lacking CD45RA and CD62L but expressing integrin beta7 were gated. Three nested PCRs with multiplexed primers covering all TRA and TRB V genes amplified paired chains. Via MiXCR, TCRdb re-called the single-cell sequencing reads, giving one row per CDR3 protein. This table has some 350 distinct CDR3 sequences, roughly 48% appearing once. The material was gluten-specific CD4+ T cells sorted from blood using tetramers, obtained at baseline or on day 6, 14 or 28 of gluten challenge (not recorded which). The receptors stem from a male donor with celiac disease.

The rearrangement joins TRBV20-1 to TRBJ2-1, with a possible D match to TRBD2 (6 bases). The V gene lost 5 bases and the J gene lost 1 base, with 15 bases spanning the gap. Germline V gene sequence: CDR1 DFQATT, CDR2 SNEGSKA (reference sequence). The CDR3 loop spans 15 amino acids. The DNA of the CDR3 is TGCAGTGCTCGGCATTTAGCGGTATCCTACAATGAGCAGTTCTTC. Its protein is CSARHLAVSYNEQFF.

This clonotype is large within its sample. The chain carries TRBV9 and TRBJ2-1, with TRBD2 as a possible D gene (6 bases). CDR3 length: 13 amino acids. V lost 1 base and J lost 10, with 12 bases in between. The germline V gene encodes CDR1 SGDLS and CDR2 YYNGEE. DNA of the CDR3: TGTGCCAGCAGCGTATGGGCTAGCGCCGAGCAGTTCTTC. Amino acids: CASSVWASAEQFF. Complete variable domain (other parts from reference TRBV9 and TRBJ2-1): DSGVTQTPKHLITATGQRVTLRCSPRSGDLSVYWYQQSLDQGLQFLIQYYNGEERAKGNILERFSAQQFPDLHSELNLSSLELGDSALYFCASSVWASAEQFFGPGTRLTVL.

Details on this clonotype: The junction and the germline gene differ at one end; a read error may be behind it. The gene calls are TRBV5-3 and TRBJ1-5, with D maybe TRBD1 (6 bases). TRBV5-3 is flagged as an ORF with uncertain function. The CDR3 sequence is 13 residues long. The CDR3 nucleotides are TGTGCCAGCAGCTTGTCAGGGGAACAGCCCCAGCATTTT. This encodes CASSLSGEQPQHF.

This clonotype is categorized as hyperexpanded. CDR3 nucleotide sequence: TGTGCCAGCAGCTTGTGGCAGCAGCCAGATACGCAGTATTTT. It codes for CASSLWQQPDTQYF. The rearrangement links TRBV5-5 to TRBJ2-3; D uncertain. Germline V gene data show CDR1 as SGHKS and CDR2 as YYEKEE (reference sequence). Trimming took off 1 base at V and 4 bases at J, with 10 bases between the two ends. CDR3 length: 14 amino acids.

The chain employs TRBV5-6 and TRBJ2-1, with 9 bases aligning to TRBD2. The V and J ends lost 4 bases and 3 bases, in that order; junction bases with no gene match: 5. The CDR3 sequence is 15 residues long. Per germline, CDR1 SGHDT and CDR2 YYEEEE. CDR3 sequence: CASSQAGGLYNEQFF. The CDR3 DNA reads as TGTGCCAGCAGCCAAGCGGGGGGCCTCTACAATGAGCAGTTCTTC.

The chain is built from TRBV5-1 and TRBJ2-3; TRBD2 matches at 10 bases. Trimming removed 4 bases from V and 4 bases from J; junction bases left unmatched: 9. Germline CDR1 is SGHRS and CDR2 is YFSETQ. CDR3 length: 16 residues. The CDR3, as DNA: TGCGCCAGCAGCCATGGGGCAGCGGGAGGGGCAGATACGCAGTATTTT. It is translated as CASSHGAAGGADTQYF. Variable domain in full (rest from reference TRBV5-1 and TRBJ2-3): KAGVTQTPRYLIKTRGQQVTLSCSPISGHRSVSWYQQTPGQGLQFLFEYFSETQRNKGNFPGRFSGRQFSNSRSEMNVSTLELGDSALYLCASSHGAAGGADTQYFGPGTRLTVL.

The chain combines TRBV4-1 with TRBJ1-2; a weak D match, TRBD1 (6 bases). V lost 0 bases to trimming and J lost 6 bases, with 17 bases between them. Germline assignment: CDR1 MGHRA and CDR2 YSYEKL. This CDR3 comprises 16 residues. The CDR3 DNA reads as TGCGCCAGCAGCCAAGATGCCCACGGACAGACAGATGGCTACACCTTC. Translating gives CASSQDAHGQTDGYTF.

V usage is TRBV7-2 and J usage is TRBJ2-3; D call uncertain. V was cut by 5 bases and J by 0 bases, with 6 bases left in between. CDR1 is SGHTA and CDR2 is FQGNSA in the germline V gene. CDR3 size: 13 residues. The CDR3 here is CTSSLRSTDTQYF. In DNA, the CDR3 is TGTACCAGCAGCCTCCGTAGCACAGATACGCAGTATTTT.

On this clonotype itself: The junction shows a germline mismatch at one end, possibly a read error. This chain joins TRBV19 and TRBJ2-2; D gene unclear. From germline, CDR1 is LNHDA and CDR2 SQIVND (reference sequence). CDR3 size: 15 residues. The CDR3 nucleotides read TGTGCCAGCAGTATAGACGGATGGAGTACCGGGGAGCTGTTTTTT. Its translation is CASSIDGWSTGELFF. Variable domain in full (rest from reference TRBV19 and TRBJ2-2): DGGITQSPKYLFRKEGQNVTLSCEQNLNHDAMYWYRQDPGQGLRLIYYSQIVNDFQKGDIAEGYSVSREKKESFPLTVTSAQKNPTAFYLCASSIDGWSTGELFFGEGSRLTVL.

The chain recombines TRBV14 with TRBJ2-1, with D perhaps matching TRBD2 (6 bases). Trimming shortened V by 4 bases and J by 3 bases, and 10 bases separated the two germline ends. Germline assignment: CDR1 SGHDN and CDR2 FVKESK. The CDR3 is 14 amino acids. CDR3 DNA: TGTGCCAGCAGCCCGGGACTTGTCTACAATGAGCAGTTCTTC. Protein sequence: CASSPGLVYNEQFF.

In its sample, this clonotype was seen once. This chain connects TRBV7-2 to TRBJ2-3, with 9 positions matching TRBD1. Losses at the gene ends were 5 bases for V and 4 bases for J; bases not matched to a gene: 7. The CDR3 is 15 amino acids. CDR1 is SGHTA and CDR2 is FQGNSA in the germline V gene. CDR3 protein: CASSIRQGGADTQYF. The DNA of the CDR3 is TGTGCCAGCAGCATCCGACAGGGGGGGGCAGATACGCAGTATTTT.

J is TRBJ1-4 and V is TRBV5-5; tentative D call: TRBD1 (6 bases). CDR1 and CDR2 from the germline V gene are SGHKS and YYEKEE (reference sequence). Deletions cut 7 bases from V and 8 bases from J, with 18 bases between. The CDR3 spans 14 residues. CDR3 coding DNA: TGTGCCAGCCCCGCATCCACACAGGGAGAAAAACTGTTTTTT. Its translation: CASPASTQGEKLFF.

The rearrangement joins TRBV19 to TRBJ1-5; weak D call: TRBD1 (6 bases). Germline CDR1 is LNHDA and CDR2 is SQIVND (reference sequence). V shed 3 bases and J shed 7 bases, with 19 bases lying between them. The CDR3 covers 16 residues. This CDR3 is CASSMAIQGTHQPQHF. CDR3 bases: TGTGCCAGTAGTATGGCTATACAGGGAACCCACCAGCCCCAGCATTTT.

The chain's CDR3 is CASRRGLPTFSYEQYF. DNA for the CDR3: TGTGCCAGCAGAAGAGGACTCCCGACCTTCTCCTACGAGCAGTACTTC. The chain recombines TRBV6-2 or TRBV6-3 with TRBJ2-7, with D possibly being TRBD2 (5 bases). Trimming removed 6 bases at V and 0 bases at J, with 18 bases between. The CDR3 runs 16 residues. The germline gives CDR1 MNHEY, CDR2 SVGEGT.

This chain uses TRBV20-1 with TRBJ1-6; no reliable D call. Per the germline V gene, CDR1 is DFQATT and CDR2 is SNEGSKA (reference sequence). V lost 3 bases and J lost 8, with 11 bases in between. The CDR3 consists of 13 residues. CDR3 nucleotide sequence: TGCAGTGCTAGTATGGGTTTTGATTCACCCCTCCACTTT. Residues: CSASMGFDSPLHF.

The rearrangement joins TRBV5-1 to TRBJ2-5; D remains ambiguous. Deletions cut 3 bases from V and 5 bases from J, with 8 bases between. Germline CDR1 reads SGHRS; CDR2 reads YFSETQ. This CDR3 spans 12 amino acids. CDR3 DNA: TGCGCCAGCAGCTGGGAAGGGGAGACCCAGTACTTC. Its translation is CASSWEGETQYF. Drawing the rest from reference TRBV5-1 and TRBJ2-5, the complete variable domain is KAGVTQTPRYLIKTRGQQVTLSCSPISGHRSVSWYQQTPGQGLQFLFEYFSETQRNKGNFPGRFSGRQFSNSRSEMNVSTLELGDSALYLCASSWEGETQYFGPGTRLLVL.

This clonotype has more than one count but fewer than ten. The J gene is TRBJ1-2, the V gene TRBV29-1, with TRBD1 matching 7 bases. V shed 4 bases and J 4 bases; nucleotides not matched to a gene: 6. From germline, CDR1 is SQVTM and CDR2 ANQGSEA. The CDR3 contains 13 residues. CDR3 in amino acids: CSVGGGGSYGYTF. The CDR3 region has the DNA TGCAGCGTTGGGGGAGGGGGCAGCTATGGCTACACCTTC.

The count of this clonotype is one. The final CDR3 position lacks the conserved phenylalanine or tryptophan, pointing to a likely read error. No DNA is shown, since the ends of the CDR3 on it are uncertain; the CDR3 is the one TCRdb lists. The chain couples TRBV5-1 to TRBJ2-7. Germline V lookup: CDR1 SGHRS, CDR2 YFSETQ. The CDR3 is 14 residues long, ends included. The CDR3 reads CASSFGGGYYEQCI.